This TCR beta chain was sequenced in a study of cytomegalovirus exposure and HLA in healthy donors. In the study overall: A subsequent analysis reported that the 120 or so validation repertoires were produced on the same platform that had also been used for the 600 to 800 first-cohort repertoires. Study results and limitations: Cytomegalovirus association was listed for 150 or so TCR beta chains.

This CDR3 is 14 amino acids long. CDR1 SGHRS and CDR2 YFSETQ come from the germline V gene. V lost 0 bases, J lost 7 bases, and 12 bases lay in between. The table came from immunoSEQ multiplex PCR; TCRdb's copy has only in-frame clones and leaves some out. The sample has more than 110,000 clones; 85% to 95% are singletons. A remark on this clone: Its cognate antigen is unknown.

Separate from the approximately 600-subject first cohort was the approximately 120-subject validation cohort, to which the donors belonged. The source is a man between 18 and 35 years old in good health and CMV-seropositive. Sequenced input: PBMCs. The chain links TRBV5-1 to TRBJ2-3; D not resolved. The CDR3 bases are TGCGCCAGCAGCTTGGGAGACACTTGGAATACGCAGTATTTT. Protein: CASSLGDTWNTQYF.